One and the same sample provided the 20 T cell receptor beta chains below, sequenced in a study of T cells in Graves' hyperthyroidism and ophthalmopathy. What was amplified from RNA transcripts were TCR beta CDR3 regions. During a first-round RT-PCR of the TCR CDR3, the HTBI primer set was used. TCRdb called the multiplex PCR reads again in MiXCR, with one record for every CDR3 protein. The sample shows around 720,000 distinct CDR3 sequences, roughly a third of them seen only once. The sequenced sample was blood. The source of these receptors is a woman aged 40 to 50 with Graves' hyperthyroidism.

This rearrangement joins TRBV11-2 to TRBJ1-1; the D is unclear. The CDR3 has 12 residues. Trimming cost V 2 bases and J 6 bases, with 7 bases left between them. Looked up from germline, CDR1 is SGHAT and CDR2 is FQNNGV. This chain's CDR3 is CASSLIAAEAFF. The CDR3 nucleotides are TGTGCCAGCAGCTTAATTGCGGCTGAAGCTTTCTTT.

This clonotype has ten or more counts. The V and J genes are TRBV20-1 and TRBJ1-5, with D possibly being TRBD1 (5 bases). Germline CDR1 and CDR2: DFQATT and SNEGSKA (reference sequence). The CDR3 is 14 amino acids. Trimming shortened V by 3 bases and J by 1 base, and 10 bases separated the two germline ends. The CDR3 DNA reads as TGCAGTGCTAGGGGGGAGAGGAGCAATCAGCCCCAGCATTTT. Protein product: CSARGERSNQPQHF.

This clonotype was detected a few times. The rearrangement uses TRBV5-5 and TRBJ2-7, with 13 nucleotides matching TRBD2. The junction had 4 bases not matched to a gene; V was cut back by 5 bases and J by 2 bases. Looked up from germline, CDR1 is SGHKS and CDR2 is YYEKEE (reference sequence). The CDR3 spans 15 residues. CDR3 sequence reads: CASRTGTSGTYEQYF. For the CDR3, the DNA is TGTGCCAGCAGGACCGGGACTAGCGGGACCTACGAGCAGTACTTC.

This clonotype appeared a few times. The chain's CDR3 is CASRHRVSTEAFF. In nucleotides, the CDR3 is TGTGCCAGCAGACACAGGGTGAGCACTGAAGCTTTCTTT. The chain employs TRBV5-6 and TRBJ1-1, with TRBD1 as a possible D gene (6 bases). This CDR3 region has 13 residues. V lost 5 bases, J lost 4 bases, and 12 bases lay in between. Germline V CDR1 and CDR2: SGHDT, YYEEEE.

In this sample, this clonotype turned up many times. The chain joins TRBV7-2 to TRBJ1-5; 10 bases map to TRBD1. The CDR3 has 18 amino acids. CDR1 is SGHTA, CDR2 FQGNSA, per germline. Trimming at V came to 2 bases and at J to 3 bases, leaving 10 bases not matched to a gene. The DNA for the CDR3 is TGTGCCAGCAGCTTAATGAGGGGGGACAGGGGATACAATCAGCCCCAGCATTTT. Protein sequence: CASSLMRGDRGYNQPQHF.

This clonotype was counted ten times or more. V gene TRBV6-5 combines with J gene TRBJ2-1; tentatively, D is TRBD1 or TRBD2 (5 bases each). This CDR3 region has 13 residues. Germline CDR1 MNHEY, CDR2 SVGAGI. Trimming shortened V by 0 bases and J by 8 bases, and 8 bases separated the two germline ends. CDR3 in amino acids: CASSYSRGHEQFF. The CDR3, as DNA: TGTGCCAGCAGTTACTCGAGGGGCCATGAGCAGTTCTTC.

This clonotype was recorded many times. The V call is TRBV7-2, the J call TRBJ1-6; unclear D gene. From germline, CDR1 is SGHTA and CDR2 FQGNSA. This CDR3 comprises 15 residues. The germline V and J ends were trimmed by 2 bases and 8 bases, with 13 bases remaining between them. CDR3 residues: CASSLMTGRYSPLHF. The CDR3 DNA is TGTGCCAGCAGCTTAATGACGGGGAGATATTCACCCCTCCACTTT. Drawing the rest from reference TRBV7-2 and TRBJ1-6, the complete variable domain is GAGVSQSPSNKVTEKGKDVELRCDPISGHTALYWYRQSLGQGLEFLIYFQGNSAPDKSGLPSDRFSAERTGGSVSTLTIQRTQQEDSAVYLCASSLMTGRYSPLHFGNGTRLTVT.

A note on this clonotype: This CDR3 is missing its conserved last phenylalanine or tryptophan, likely due to a read error. J is TRBJ1-1 and V is TRBV20-1; D not resolved. The CDR3 is 13 amino acids. Germline lookup yields CDR1 DFQATT and CDR2 SNEGSKA (reference sequence). Trimming stripped 1 base from V and 1 base from J, with 7 bases between. CDR3 nucleotide sequence: TGCAGTGCTAGAGGTCAGTGGAACACTGAAGCTTTCCTT. Translating it yields CSARGQWNTEAFL.

V usage is TRBV4-1 and J usage is TRBJ2-7, with D unclear. The CDR3 is 13 amino acids. Between the trimmed V and J ends, which lost 4 bases and 6 bases, there was a span of 13 bases. Germline lookup yields CDR1 MGHRA and CDR2 YSYEKL. CDR3 sequence: CASSRDLVSEQYF. The CDR3 DNA sequence: TGCGCCAGCAGCCGAGATCTTGTTTCCGAGCAGTACTTC.

Ten or more counts support this clonotype. This chain uses TRBV10-3 with TRBJ2-7; 9 bases map to TRBD1. V shed 10 bases, J shed 3 bases, and the junction held 4 bases outside the gene matches. Germline V gene lookup returns CDR1 ENHRY and CDR2 SYGVKD. The CDR3 spans 12 residues. The CDR3 nucleotides are TGTGCCACCAGGGACAGGGACTACGAGCAGTACTTC. Amino acid sequence: CATRDRDYEQYF.

The V gene is TRBV12-3 or TRBV12-4, the J gene TRBJ1-5, with 10 bases matching TRBD1. The CDR3 totals 16 residues. After removal of 1 base from V and 4 bases from J, the junction contained 4 bases not matched to a gene. The CDR3 region is CASSLGSGQGNQPQHF. The CDR3 coding sequence is TGTGCCAGCAGTTTAGGTTCGGGACAGGGGAATCAGCCCCAGCATTTT.

V is TRBV7-2 and J is TRBJ2-7; 10 nucleotides agree with TRBD2. CDR1 SGHTA and CDR2 FQGNSA come from the germline V gene. CDR3 length: 16 amino acids. V lost 4 bases and J lost 0; bases outside the gene matches: 6. CDR3 residues: CASSSIAGGISYEQYF. In DNA form, the CDR3 reads TGTGCCAGCAGCTCGATAGCGGGGGGCATCTCCTACGAGCAGTACTTC.

This clonotype was seen only once. The rearrangement links TRBV2 to TRBJ1-2; no reliable D call. Germline values: CDR1 SNHLY, CDR2 FYNNEI. Trimming left V 2 bases short and J 7 bases short, with 17 bases between. The CDR3 has 15 residues. Here the CDR3 reads CASSEQDEGYGGYTF. The CDR3 bases are TGTGCCAGCAGTGAACAGGACGAGGGCTACGGTGGCTACACCTTC.

This clonotype was counted ten times or more. This sequence joins TRBV7-9 and TRBJ1-2; weak D call: TRBD1 (6 bases). The CDR3 has 15 amino acids. Germline V gene lookup returns CDR1 SEHNR and CDR2 FQNEAQ (reference sequence). The ends were cut back, 3 bases at V and 6 bases at J, with 17 bases in the middle. The CDR3 loop is CASSLEVPGGHGYTF. CDR3 sequence (DNA): TGTGCCAGCAGCTTGGAGGTTCCGGGGGGGCATGGCTACACCTTC.

This clonotype was seen ten or more times. The gene calls are TRBV24-1 and TRBJ1-2; TRBD1 is a possible D gene (6 bases). Trimming pared 3 bases from V and 3 bases from J, leaving 16 bases between. The CDR3 loop spans 16 amino acids. Germline V gene lookup returns CDR1 KGHDR and CDR2 SFDVKD. The CDR3 DNA follows: TGTGCCACCAGTGATAATGACAGGACTGCTTACTATGGCTACACCTTC. This sequence encodes CATSDNDRTAYYGYTF.

The genes are TRBV29-1 and TRBJ2-5; a possible D gene is TRBD2 (5 bases). The CDR3 extends over 13 amino acids. The germline V and J ends were trimmed by 8 bases and 5 bases, with 18 bases remaining between them. CDR1 and CDR2 (germline): SQVTM, ANQGSEA. The CDR3 sequence: CSSWTLPGETQYF. The DNA of the CDR3 is TGCAGCAGTTGGACCCTCCCGGGGGAGACCCAGTACTTC. Full variable domain (rest looked up from reference TRBV29-1 and TRBJ2-5): SAVISQKPSRDICQRGTSLTIQCQVDSQVTMMFWYRQQPGQSLTLIATANQGSEATYESGFVIDKFPISRPNLTFSTLTVSNMSPEDSSIYLCSSWTLPGETQYFGPGTRLLVL.

This clonotype showed up many times. V and J are TRBV7-2 and TRBJ2-7; 7 bases agree with TRBD1. From germline, CDR1 is SGHTA and CDR2 FQGNSA. V shed 0 bases, J shed 8 bases, and the junction held 10 bases outside the gene matches. The CDR3 extends over 15 amino acids. CDR3 protein: CASSLAGQAPNQQYF. The CDR3 DNA reads as TGTGCCAGCAGCTTAGCTGGACAGGCTCCAAACCAGCAGTACTTC. The full variable domain, in which reference TRBV7-2 and TRBJ2-7 provide the parts outside the CDR3, is GAGVSQSPSNKVTEKGKDVELRCDPISGHTALYWYRQSLGQGLEFLIYFQGNSAPDKSGLPSDRFSAERTGGSVSTLTIQRTQQEDSAVYLCASSLAGQAPNQQYFGPGTRLTVT.

The V and J genes are TRBV5-1 and TRBJ1-6, with unresolved D. Germline CDR1 is SGHRS and CDR2 is YFSETQ. The germline V and J ends were trimmed by 0 bases and 4 bases, with 11 bases remaining between them. The CDR3 is 16 residues long. The CDR3 protein is CASSLEDLRYNSPLHF. CDR3 in DNA: TGCGCCAGCAGCTTGGAGGACCTGCGTTATAATTCACCCCTCCACTTT.

The V gene is TRBV7-9, the J gene TRBJ2-7; D might be TRBD2 (9 bases). Trimming stripped 4 bases from V and 6 bases from J, with 19 bases between. The CDR3 has 15 amino acids. CDR1 and CDR2 from the germline V gene are SEHNR and FQNEAQ (reference sequence). CDR3 amino acids: CASSSGGGGEREQYF. DNA for the CDR3: TGTGCCAGCAGCTCAGGGGGCGGGGGGGAACGCGAGCAGTACTTC.

The chain links TRBV24-1 to TRBJ1-2, with 11 bases identical to TRBD1. V shed 2 bases, J shed 8 bases, and the junction held 12 bases outside the gene matches. The CDR3 is 17 residues long. CDR1 and CDR2 (germline): KGHDR, SFDVKD. The CDR3 loop is CATSDSGTGQGEKGYTF. The CDR3 coding sequence is TGTGCCACCAGTGATTCTGGGACGGGACAGGGGGAGAAGGGCTACACCTTC.